Presented here are 30 T cell receptor beta chains from one specimen sequenced in a study of T-cell memory formation after mild COVID-19. One entry per CDR3 protein, called by TCRdb with MiXCR from the 5' RACE reads. The profile shows under 250,000 distinct CDR3 sequences, around 30% of them singletons. Sequenced sample: PBMCs or a T cell subset sorted from them (not recorded which). These receptors were obtained from an adult woman who had mild COVID-19 (a few samples of this study predate the infection). Cell type and time point are not known.

The V and J genes are TRBV7-8 and TRBJ2-3, with D perhaps matching TRBD2 (5 bases). Trimming pared 0 bases from V and 2 bases from J, leaving 18 bases between. The length of the CDR3 is 18 residues. In germline, CDR1 is SGHVS, CDR2 FQNEAQ. Here the CDR3 reads CASSLASDWSRDTDTQYF. CDR3 sequence (DNA): TGTGCCAGCAGCTTAGCCTCGGACTGGAGTAGAGACACAGATACGCAGTATTTT.

This clonotype was counted only a few times. The rearrangement uses TRBV18 and TRBJ2-7; no reliable D call. Germline assignment: CDR1 KGHSH and CDR2 LQKENI. V lost 5 bases, J lost 6 bases, and 14 bases lay in between. This CDR3 has 13 amino acids. Written as DNA, the CDR3 is TGTGCCAGCTCATCGGACCGCCCAGCCGAGCAGTACTTC. Encoded protein: CASSSDRPAEQYF.

This clonotype was found a few times. This rearrangement joins TRBV10-3 to TRBJ2-2; TRBD1 or TRBD2 may be the D gene (5 bases each). The V end lost 8 bases, the J end lost 4 bases, and 11 bases lay between the germline ends. The CDR3 has 13 residues. Germline CDR1 and CDR2: ENHRY and SYGVKD. The CDR3 bases are TGTGCCATCTTGGGACCAACCACCGGGGAGCTGTTTTTT. Translating gives CAILGPTTGELFF.

With respect to this clonotype: The junction differs from germline at one of its ends, possibly a read error. The chain carries TRBV29-1 and TRBJ1-1; D is unresolved. The CDR3 extends over 14 amino acids. In germline, CDR1 is SQVTM, CDR2 ANQGSEA. CDR3 in DNA: TGCAGCGCTGAAGGCGCAGAAATGAACACTGAAGCTTTCTTT. The encoded protein is CSAEGAEMNTEAFF.

This clonotype appeared a few times. The chain couples TRBV4-1 to TRBJ1-3; D unclear. This CDR3 is 16 amino acids long. The germline V gene has CDR1 MGHRA and CDR2 YSYEKL. V lost 0 bases and J 0 bases, leaving 9 bases between the germline ends. CDR3 DNA: TGCGCCAGCAGCCAAGAGTTGGCGTTCTCTGGAAACACCATATATTTT. This sequence encodes CASSQELAFSGNTIYF.

The chain is built from TRBV7-9 and TRBJ2-2, with D perhaps TRBD2 (5 bases). CDR3 size: 12 residues. V lost 1 base, J lost 13 bases, and 10 bases lay in between. CDR1 and CDR2 from the germline V gene are SEHNR and FQNEAQ (reference sequence). DNA of the CDR3: TGTGCCAGCAGCTTAGAGGCGGGCTTGCTGTTTTTT. Translation: CASSLEAGLLFF.

J is TRBJ2-5 and V is TRBV5-1, with TRBD2 identical over 15 bases. The CDR3 spans 16 residues. CDR1 is SGHRS and CDR2 is YFSETQ in the germline V gene. The J segment lost 5 bases and the V segment lost 4 bases, leaving 6 bases of the junction unmatched. CDR3: CASSRTSGRAGETQYF. For the CDR3, the DNA is TGCGCCAGCAGCCGGACTAGCGGGAGGGCCGGGGAGACCCAGTACTTC.

The chain uses TRBV5-1 and TRBJ2-5; TRBD1 matches 8 bases. V was clipped by 4 bases and J by 5 bases; unmatched bases: 10. The CDR3 has 15 residues. CDR1 and CDR2 from the germline V gene are SGHRS and YFSETQ. The CDR3 coding sequence is TGCGCCAGCAGCCCCGGGACAGGCCCTGGGGAGACCCAGTACTTC. It yields the protein CASSPGTGPGETQYF.

In its sample, this clonotype was seen a few times. The chain recombines TRBV4-1 with TRBJ2-7; D gene ambiguous. CDR3 size: 12 residues. Germline V gives CDR1 MGHRA, CDR2 YSYEKL. V lost 5 bases and J lost 5, with 10 bases in between. Here the CDR3 DNA reads TGCGCCAGCAGCGATGTGATACACGAGCAGTACTTC. Translating it yields CASSDVIHEQYF.

J is TRBJ1-4 and V is TRBV6-6, with 7 bases identical to TRBD1. J lost 8 bases, V lost 7 bases, and 13 bases had no gene match. The CDR3 has 15 amino acids. Germline CDR1 reads MNHNY; CDR2 reads SVGAGI (reference sequence). The CDR3 protein is CASTPRKGAREKLFF. The CDR3 nucleotides read TGTGCCAGCACCCCCAGGAAGGGGGCAAGGGAAAAACTGTTTTTT.

This clonotype was seen a few times. The chain carries TRBV7-2 and TRBJ2-1; 15 nucleotides line up with TRBD2. CDR1 is SGHTA and CDR2 is FQGNSA in the germline V gene. Trimming at V came to 1 base and at J to 8 bases, leaving 18 bases not matched to a gene. The CDR3 has 21 amino acids. CDR3 in DNA: TGTGCCAGCAGCTTAGAACACCCTTGGACTAGCGGGGGGGGTTTTCTCGATGAGCAGTTCTTC. It is translated as CASSLEHPWTSGGGFLDEQFF.

The V and J genes are TRBV6-2 or TRBV6-3 and TRBJ1-2; D call uncertain. The ends were cut back, 6 bases at V and 8 bases at J, with 19 bases in the middle. The CDR3 spans 14 residues. Germline V gives CDR1 MNHEY, CDR2 SVGEGT. In DNA form, the CDR3 reads TGTGCCAGCAGGCCTCCAGGATCCAGAGGGGGCTACACCTTC. It specifies CASRPPGSRGGYTF.

This clonotype has at least ten counts. The rearrangement uses TRBV24-1 and TRBJ2-3; tentative D call: TRBD1 (6 bases). Per the germline V gene, CDR1 is KGHDR and CDR2 is SFDVKD. V dropped 5 bases and J dropped 8 bases, with 19 bases sitting between them. The CDR3 runs 15 residues. The CDR3 nucleotides are TGTGCCACCAGTGGGGGCCAGGGGTTTGGGGCTACGCAGTATTTT. Encoded protein: CATSGGQGFGATQYF.

J is TRBJ2-7 and V is TRBV29-1, with D perhaps TRBD1 (6 bases). Germline V gene lookup returns CDR1 SQVTM and CDR2 ANQGSEA. Trimming removed 0 bases at V and 0 bases at J, with 12 bases between. This CDR3 has 15 amino acids. The CDR3 reads CSVEEGTRSSYEQYF. The CDR3 DNA follows: TGCAGCGTTGAAGAAGGGACAAGGAGCTCCTACGAGCAGTACTTC.

This clonotype has more than one count but fewer than ten. V gene TRBV7-3 combines with J gene TRBJ2-7, with 9 bases aligning to TRBD2. In germline, CDR1 is SGHTA, CDR2 FQGTGA. CDR3 length: 16 amino acids. J lost 2 bases, V lost 5 bases, and 10 bases had no gene match. The CDR3: CASSQSSGRVPYEQYF. Here the CDR3 DNA reads TGTGCCAGCAGCCAAAGTAGCGGGAGAGTTCCCTACGAGCAGTACTTC.

This clonotype was recorded many times. The CDR3 loop reads CATLLASDTDTQYF. As DNA, the CDR3 is TGTGCCACCCTTTTAGCGTCCGACACAGATACGCAGTATTTT. The chain combines TRBV10-3 with TRBJ2-3; D is perhaps TRBD2 (5 bases). The V end was cut by 10 bases, the J end by 2 bases, with 16 bases between. The CDR3 is 14 residues long. CDR1 is ENHRY and CDR2 is SYGVKD in the germline V gene.

This clonotype was observed a few times. V gene TRBV20-1 combines with J gene TRBJ2-7, with unresolved D. The CDR3 runs to 13 residues. The germline V gene has CDR1 DFQATT and CDR2 SNEGSKA (reference sequence). V was pared by 0 bases and J by 3 bases, with 9 bases between. CDR3 region: CSARDLAYYEQYF. CDR3 coding DNA: TGCAGTGCTAGAGATTTGGCCTACTACGAGCAGTACTTC.

J is TRBJ2-1 and V is TRBV9; a possible D gene is TRBD1 (6 bases). The germline V gene encodes CDR1 SGDLS and CDR2 YYNGEE. V lost 3 bases, J lost 8 bases, and 15 bases lay in between. CDR3 size: 14 residues. CDR3 sequence reads: CASSGTEVRDEQFF. CDR3 sequence (DNA): TGTGCCAGCAGCGGGACAGAGGTTCGAGATGAGCAGTTCTTC.

This rearrangement joins TRBV7-6 to TRBJ1-1, with TRBD1 as a possible D gene (5 bases). V lost 2 bases, J lost 5 bases, and 12 bases lay in between. This CDR3 has 14 amino acids. The germline V gene has CDR1 SGHVS and CDR2 FNYEAQ. The CDR3 region has the DNA TGTGCCAGCAGCTTAACAGAGGGGTGGACTGAAGCTTTCTTT. It specifies CASSLTEGWTEAFF.

The chain joins TRBV11-3 to TRBJ2-1; 12 nucleotides align to TRBD1. V lost 5 bases and J lost 9; bases outside the gene matches: 8. CDR3 length equals 15 residues. CDR1 SGHNT and CDR2 YENEEA come from the germline V gene. CDR3 sequence (DNA): TGTGCCAGCAGCCAACCGGGACAGGGGGCACGTGAGCAGTTCTTC. It specifies CASSQPGQGAREQFF.

This clonotype came up a few times. This chain uses TRBV25-1 with TRBJ2-7, with TRBD1 matching 10 bases. Germline loops: CDR1 MGHDK, CDR2 SYGVNS. CDR3 size: 14 residues. V lost 4 bases to trimming and J lost 3 bases; unmatched junction nucleotides: 3. The CDR3, as DNA: TGTGCCAGCAGTGCCCGGGACAGGGGCTACGAGCAGTACTTC. Residues: CASSARDRGYEQYF.

This clonotype was observed at least ten times. DNA for the CDR3: TGTGCCAGCAGTTTAGACAGGGTCTACGAGCAGTACTTC. Protein product: CASSLDRVYEQYF. V is TRBV12-3 or TRBV12-4 and J is TRBJ2-7, with D perhaps TRBD1 (6 bases). This CDR3 region has 13 residues. V was pared by 1 base and J by 3 bases, with 7 bases between.

This chain links TRBV7-3 with TRBJ2-2; D perhaps matches TRBD1 (6 bases). With 2 bases removed from V and 3 bases from J, the gap between germline ends came to 13 bases. The CDR3 runs 16 residues. From germline, CDR1 is SGHTA and CDR2 FQGTGA. The DNA for the CDR3 is TGTGCCAGCAGCTTAGGGGGCGGGTACGACACCGGGGAGCTGTTTTTT. Its protein product is CASSLGGGYDTGELFF.

This chain uses TRBV10-2 with TRBJ1-1; no reliable D call. Germline assignment: CDR1 WSHSY and CDR2 SAAADI. The CDR3 is 14 amino acids. Trimming took 2 bases from V and 6 from J, leaving 13 bases between them. CDR3 region: CASSEVGQYAEAFF. Here the CDR3 DNA reads TGCGCCAGCAGTGAGGTCGGGCAGTACGCTGAAGCTTTCTTT.

This clonotype was seen only a few times. This chain joins TRBV24-1 and TRBJ2-1; D gene unclear. CDR3 size: 13 residues. The germline V and J ends were trimmed by 1 base and 2 bases, with 2 bases remaining between them. Germline assignment: CDR1 KGHDR and CDR2 SFDVKD. The CDR3 sequence: CATSDFTYNEQFF. The CDR3 region has the DNA TGTGCCACCAGTGATTTTACCTACAATGAGCAGTTCTTC.

The rearrangement uses TRBV3-1 and TRBJ2-5; D is perhaps TRBD1 or TRBD2 (6 bases each). V gave up 7 bases and J gave up 5 bases, with 17 bases separating them. CDR3 length: 14 amino acids. CDR1 and CDR2 from the germline V gene are LGHDT and YNNKEL (reference sequence). CDR3 coding DNA: TGTGCCAGCATGAGAGGGGGGACGGTGGAGACCCAGTACTTC. As protein: CASMRGGTVETQYF.

The chain links TRBV24-1 to TRBJ1-5, with a possible D match to TRBD1 (6 bases). Per the germline V gene, CDR1 is KGHDR and CDR2 is SFDVKD. The CDR3 runs to 14 residues. V gave up 5 bases and J gave up 6 bases, with 13 bases separating them. As DNA, the CDR3 is TGTGCCACCAGTGCCGGGGGGGCAAGTCAGCCCCAGCATTTT. It yields the protein CATSAGGASQPQHF.

The chain links TRBV27 to TRBJ1-1; D is possibly TRBD1 (5 bases). Germline CDR1 and CDR2: MNHEY and SMNVEV (reference sequence). The CDR3 spans 14 residues. Trimming removed 2 bases from V and 1 base from J, with 8 bases in between. The CDR3 nucleotides are TGTGCCAGCAGTTTAGAAACAGGGAACACTGAAGCTTTCTTT. It encodes CASSLETGNTEAFF.

A few counts support this clonotype. CDR3 loop: CASSMTNYNEQFF. DNA for the CDR3: TGTGCCAGTAGTATGACCAACTACAATGAGCAGTTCTTC. This chain uses TRBV19 with TRBJ2-1, with no clear D. From germline, CDR1 is LNHDA and CDR2 SQIVND (reference sequence). CDR3 length equals 13 residues. Trimming removed 3 bases at V and 3 bases at J, with 6 bases between.

J is TRBJ2-5 and V is TRBV3-1; D is possibly TRBD2 (5 bases). Trimming took off 3 bases at V and 0 bases at J, with 11 bases between the two ends. CDR1 LGHDT and CDR2 YNNKEL come from the germline V gene (reference sequence). CDR3 length: 15 residues. The chain's CDR3 is CASSHRGSYQETQYF. The CDR3 DNA sequence: TGTGCCAGCAGCCACCGGGGATCGTACCAAGAGACCCAGTACTTC.